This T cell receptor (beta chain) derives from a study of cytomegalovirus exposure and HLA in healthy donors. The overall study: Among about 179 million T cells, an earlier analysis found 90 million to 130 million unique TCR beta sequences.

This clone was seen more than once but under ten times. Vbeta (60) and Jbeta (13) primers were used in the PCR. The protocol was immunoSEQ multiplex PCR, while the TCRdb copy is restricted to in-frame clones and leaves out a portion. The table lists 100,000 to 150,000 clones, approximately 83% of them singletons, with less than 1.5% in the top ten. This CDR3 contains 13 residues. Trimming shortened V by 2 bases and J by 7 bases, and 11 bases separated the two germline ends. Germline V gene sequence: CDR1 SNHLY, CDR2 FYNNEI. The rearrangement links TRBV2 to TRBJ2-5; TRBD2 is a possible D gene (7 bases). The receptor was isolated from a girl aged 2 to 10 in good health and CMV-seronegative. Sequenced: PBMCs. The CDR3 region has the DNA TGTGCCAGCAGTGAACAGGGAGGGGGGACCCAGTACTTC. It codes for CASSEQGGGTQYF.